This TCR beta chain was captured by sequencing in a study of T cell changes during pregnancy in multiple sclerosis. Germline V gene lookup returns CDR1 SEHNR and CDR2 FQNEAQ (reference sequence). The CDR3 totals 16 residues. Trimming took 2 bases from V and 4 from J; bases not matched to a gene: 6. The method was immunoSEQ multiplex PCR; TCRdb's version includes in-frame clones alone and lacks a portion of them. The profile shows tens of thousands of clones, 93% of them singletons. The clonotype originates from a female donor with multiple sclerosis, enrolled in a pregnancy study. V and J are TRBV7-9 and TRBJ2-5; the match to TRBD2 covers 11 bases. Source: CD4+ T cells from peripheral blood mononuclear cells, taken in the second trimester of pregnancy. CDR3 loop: CASSLSLAGGGETQYF. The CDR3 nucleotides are TGTGCCAGCAGCTTAAGCCTAGCGGGAGGTGGAGAGACCCAGTACTTC.